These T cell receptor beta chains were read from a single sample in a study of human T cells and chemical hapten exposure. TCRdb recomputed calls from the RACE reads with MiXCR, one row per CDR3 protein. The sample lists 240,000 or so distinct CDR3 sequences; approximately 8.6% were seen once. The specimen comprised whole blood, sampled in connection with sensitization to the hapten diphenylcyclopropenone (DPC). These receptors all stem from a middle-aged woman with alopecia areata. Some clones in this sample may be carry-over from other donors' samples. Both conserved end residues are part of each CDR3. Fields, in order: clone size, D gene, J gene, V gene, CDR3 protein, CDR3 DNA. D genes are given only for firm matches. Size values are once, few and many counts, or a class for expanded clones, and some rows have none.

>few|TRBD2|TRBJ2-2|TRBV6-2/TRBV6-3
CASSLRPTSGYTGELFF
TGTGCCAGCAGCCTCCGTCCTACTAGCGGCTACACCGGGGAGCTGTTTTTT
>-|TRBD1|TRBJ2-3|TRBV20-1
CSAEGQGRRYTQYF
TGCAGTGCTGAAGGACAGGGGCGCCGATATACGCAGTATTTT
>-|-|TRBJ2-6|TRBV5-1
CASSLWESGANVLTF
TGCGCCAGCAGCTTGTGGGAAAGCGGGGCCAACGTCCTGACTTTC
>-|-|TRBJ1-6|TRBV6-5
CASSYGRTGSPLHF
TGTGCCAGCAGTTACGGCAGGACGGGGTCACCCCTCCACTTT
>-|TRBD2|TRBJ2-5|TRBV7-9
CASSSAGTSGKETQYF
TGTGCCAGCAGCTCCGCCGGGACTAGCGGCAAAGAGACCCAGTACTTC
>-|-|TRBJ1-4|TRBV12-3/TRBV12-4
CASRFGNEKLFF
TGTGCCAGCAGGTTTGGAAATGAAAAACTGTTTTTT
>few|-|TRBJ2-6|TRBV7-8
CASSQAPYSGANVLTF
TGTGCCAGCAGCCAAGCCCCATATTCTGGGGCCAACGTCCTGACTTTC
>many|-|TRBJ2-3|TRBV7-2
CASKRGRGGEGGADTQYF
TGTGCCAGCAAGCGAGGCCGTGGGGGAGAGGGTGGGGCAGATACGCAGTATTTT
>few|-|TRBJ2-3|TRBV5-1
CASSGWGDTQYF
TGCGCCAGCTCCGGTTGGGGTGATACGCAGTATTTT
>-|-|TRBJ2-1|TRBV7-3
CASSLLVVSVDEQFF
TGTGCCAGCAGCCTACTGGTGGTTAGCGTAGATGAGCAGTTCTTC
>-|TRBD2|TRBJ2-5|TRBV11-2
CASSFAGGGQETQYF
TGTGCCAGCAGCTTTGCCGGGGGGGGCCAAGAGACCCAGTACTTC
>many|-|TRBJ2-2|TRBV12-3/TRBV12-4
CASSLGWNTGELFF
TGTGCCAGCAGTCTAGGGTGGAACACCGGGGAGCTGTTTTTT
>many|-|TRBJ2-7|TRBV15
CATSREGSYEQYF
TGTGCCACCAGCAGGGAGGGCTCCTACGAGCAGTACTTC
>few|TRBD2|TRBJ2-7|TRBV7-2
CASSPRLAAEQYF
TGTGCCAGCAGCCCCCGACTAGCTGCCGAGCAGTACTTC
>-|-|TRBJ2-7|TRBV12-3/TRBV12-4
CASALGRARGEQYF
TGTGCCAGCGCCCTGGGGCGGGCCCGGGGGGAGCAGTACTTC
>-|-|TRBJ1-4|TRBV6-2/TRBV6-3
CASSYSSGKLFF
TGTGCCAGCAGTTACTCGAGCGGAAAACTGTTTTTT
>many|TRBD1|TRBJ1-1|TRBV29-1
CSADRADTEAFF
TGCAGCGCCGACAGGGCCGACACTGAAGCTTTCTTT
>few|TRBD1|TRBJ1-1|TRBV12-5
CASGRQGNTEAFF
TGTGCTAGTGGCAGACAGGGGAACACTGAAGCTTTCTTT
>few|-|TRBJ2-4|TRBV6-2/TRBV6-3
CASRGTDTLAKNIQYF
TGTGCCAGCAGGGGGACGGACACCCTAGCCAAAAACATTCAGTACTTC
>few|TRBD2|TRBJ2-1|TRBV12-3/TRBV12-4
CASSPGTTREQFF
TGTGCCAGCAGCCCCGGGACTACTAGGGAGCAGTTCTTC
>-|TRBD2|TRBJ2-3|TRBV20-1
CSAILAGALGGTDTQYF
TGCAGTGCTATTCTAGCGGGAGCCCTCGGGGGCACAGATACGCAGTATTTT
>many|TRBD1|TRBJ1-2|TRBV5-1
CASSLGQGGYGYTF
TGCGCCAGCAGCTTAGGACAGGGGGGCTATGGCTACACCTTC
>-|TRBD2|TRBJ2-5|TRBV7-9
CASSLAGGPETQYF
TGTGCCAGCAGCTTAGCGGGAGGGCCGGAGACCCAGTACTTC
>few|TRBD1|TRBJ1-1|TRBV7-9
CASSLVGQTMNTEAFF
TGTGCCAGCAGCTTAGTGGGACAGACAATGAACACTGAAGCTTTCTTT
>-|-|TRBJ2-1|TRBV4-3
CASSLYRSTYNEQFF
TGCGCCAGCAGCCTTTACAGGAGTACCTACAATGAGCAGTTCTTC
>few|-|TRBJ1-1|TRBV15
CATSRDTETNTEAFF
TGTGCCACCAGCAGAGACACAGAAACCAACACTGAAGCTTTCTTT
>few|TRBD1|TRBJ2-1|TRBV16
CASSPRSTGVYNEQFF
TGTGCCAGCAGCCCACGCTCGACAGGGGTCTACAATGAGCAGTTCTTC
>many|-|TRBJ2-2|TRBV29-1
CSVEETGTGELFF
TGCAGCGTTGAAGAGACGGGTACCGGGGAGCTGTTTTTT
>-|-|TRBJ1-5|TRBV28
CASSLRGHIYSNQPQHF
TGTGCCAGCAGTTTAAGGGGACACATCTATAGCAATCAGCCCCAGCATTTT
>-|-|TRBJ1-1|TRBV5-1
CASSPGDTEAFF
TGCGCCAGCAGCCCTGGGGACACTGAAGCTTTCTTT
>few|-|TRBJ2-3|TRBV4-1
CASSQEIRSHRTDTQYF
TGCGCCAGCAGCCAAGAAATTCGGAGCCATCGCACAGATACGCAGTATTTT
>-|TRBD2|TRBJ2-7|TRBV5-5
CASRGLAALEQYF
TGTGCCAGCAGGGGACTAGCGGCCCTCGAGCAGTACTTC
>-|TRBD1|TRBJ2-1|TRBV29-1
CSVGQGVEPPYNEQFF
TGCAGCGTGGGACAGGGGGTGGAGCCCCCCTACAATGAGCAGTTCTTC
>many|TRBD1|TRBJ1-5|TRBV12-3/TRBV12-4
CASSPPGQGSNQPQHF
TGTGCCAGCAGTCCCCCGGGACAGGGAAGCAATCAGCCCCAGCATTTT
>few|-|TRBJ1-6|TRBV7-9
CASSQDSGSPLHF
TGTGCCAGCAGCCAGGACAGCGGTTCACCCCTCCACTTT
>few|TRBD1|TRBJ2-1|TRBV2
CASSRDRASNEQFF
TGTGCCAGCAGCCGGGACAGGGCAAGCAATGAGCAGTTCTTC
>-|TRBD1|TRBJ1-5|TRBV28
CASREAGGAGNQPQHF
TGTGCCAGCAGAGAAGCAGGGGGCGCGGGCAATCAGCCCCAGCATTTT
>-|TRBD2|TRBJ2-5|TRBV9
CASSVGPSGIGETQYF
TGTGCCAGCAGCGTAGGTCCTAGCGGGATCGGCGAGACCCAGTACTTC
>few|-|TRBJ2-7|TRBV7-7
CASSLGDTGHEQYF
TGTGCTAGCAGCCTAGGGGATACGGGACACGAGCAGTACTTC
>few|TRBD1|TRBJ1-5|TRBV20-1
CSARDPLTGAGNQPQHF
TGCAGTGCTAGAGATCCCTTGACAGGGGCGGGCAATCAGCCCCAGCATTTT
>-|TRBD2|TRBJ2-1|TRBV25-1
CASSETGLGRNEQFF
TGTGCCAGCAGTGAAACGGGACTAGGACGAAATGAGCAGTTCTTC
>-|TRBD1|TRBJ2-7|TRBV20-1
CSARDARQGTYEQYF
TGCAGTGCTAGAGATGCGAGACAGGGGACCTACGAGCAGTACTTC
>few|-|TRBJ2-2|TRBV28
CASSLGGRRELFF
TGTGCCAGCAGTTTAGGGGGGCGCCGGGAGCTGTTTTTT
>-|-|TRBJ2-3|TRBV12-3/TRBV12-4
CASSLPLRLVGTDTQYF
TGTGCCAGCAGTTTACCTTTACGCTTAGTGGGCACAGATACGCAGTATTTT
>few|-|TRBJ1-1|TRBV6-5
CASSYTRQMNTEAFF
TGTGCCAGCAGTTACACCCGACAAATGAACACTGAAGCTTTCTTT
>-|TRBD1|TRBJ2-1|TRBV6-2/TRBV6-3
CASSLDRVRNEQFF
TGTGCCAGCAGTCTCGACAGGGTTCGCAATGAGCAGTTCTTC
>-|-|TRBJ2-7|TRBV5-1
CASRGGLEQYF
TGCGCCAGCAGGGGGGGTTTGGAGCAGTACTTC
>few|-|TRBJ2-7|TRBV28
CASSLLGLDRRSSYEQYF
TGTGCCAGCAGTTTACTCGGTCTCGACAGGCGTTCCTCCTACGAGCAGTACTTC
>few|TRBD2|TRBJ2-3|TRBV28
CASRTTSGRTDTQYF
TGTGCCAGCAGGACCACTAGCGGGAGGACAGATACGCAGTATTTT